The 29 T cell receptor beta chains listed next were all sequenced from one sample in a study of CD8 T cells in Susac syndrome (dated by TCRdb to between 2018 and 2021). Library prep was done by the immunoSEQ multiplex PCR assay. RNA was extracted using the RNeasy kit, and about 0.5 to 1 microgram was reverse transcribed with random hexamers. TCRdb reworked the public reads: Q25 trimming with fastp, MiXCR clone assembly, productive beta chains retained. One record per CDR3 amino acid sequence lists the most common genes and DNA. For this sample there are about 160,000 distinct CDR3 sequences; around 94% appear just once. The leading ten clones occupy roughly 0.099% of the sample. Sequencing input: CD4+ T cells from PBMCs. The source is a human donor with multiple sclerosis.

V and J are TRBV20-1 and TRBJ2-5, with D perhaps matching TRBD1 (5 bases). The CDR3 runs to 14 residues. With 6 bases removed from V and 4 bases from J, the gap between germline ends came to 18 bases. CDR1 is DFQATT and CDR2 is SNEGSKA in the germline V gene (reference sequence). This chain's CDR3 is CSATQDRASETQYF. Here the CDR3 DNA reads TGCAGTGCCACACAGGACCGGGCGTCAGAGACCCAGTACTTC.

The V gene is TRBV9, the J gene TRBJ1-2; D possibly corresponds to TRBD1 (6 bases). The V gene's germline CDR1 is SGDLS and CDR2 YYNGEE. CDR3 size: 15 residues. Trimming removed 1 base at V and 0 bases at J, with 10 bases between. The DNA of the CDR3 is TGTGCCAGCAGCGTACAACAGGGAGCTAACTATGGCTACACCTTC. This translates into CASSVQQGANYGYTF.

The V gene is TRBV5-6, the J gene TRBJ1-2, with D uncertain. Germline V gives CDR1 SGHDT, CDR2 YYEEEE. With 4 bases removed from V and 13 bases from J, the gap between germline ends came to 20 bases. The CDR3 contains 13 residues. The CDR3 reads CASSPWRIRSGTF. CDR3 DNA sequence: TGTGCCAGCAGCCCCTGGAGGATCAGGTCGGGCACCTTC. Full variable domain (remainder filled in from reference TRBV5-6 and TRBJ1-2): DAGVTQSPTHLIKTRGQQVTLRCSPKSGHDTVSWYQQALGQGPQFIFQYYEEEERQRGNFPDRFSGHQFPNYSSELNVNALLLGDSALYLCASSPWRIRSGTFGSGTRLTVV.

The genes are TRBV4-3 and TRBJ1-2; TRBD1 might be the D (5 bases). Trimming left V 2 bases short and J 4 bases short, with 11 bases between. CDR1 is LGHNA, CDR2 YSLEER, per germline. The CDR3 has 14 amino acids. CDR3 sequence reads: CASSQYTGRYGYTF. The CDR3 coding sequence is TGCGCCAGCAGCCAATACACGGGGCGCTATGGCTACACCTTC.

The J gene is TRBJ2-2, the V gene TRBV29-1; D remains ambiguous. Germline CDR1 SQVTM, CDR2 ANQGSEA. CDR3 length: 11 residues. Trimming took off 7 bases at V and 1 base at J, with 4 bases between the two ends. The CDR3 here is CSARNTGELFF. DNA for the CDR3: TGCAGCGCTAGGAACACCGGGGAGCTGTTTTTT.

Here the CDR3 reads CASATSGEGQYF. CDR3 sequence (DNA): TGTGCCAGCGCAACGAGTGGGGAGGGGCAGTACTTC. J is TRBJ2-7 and V is TRBV18; TRBD2 matches at 7 bases. Germline trimming cut 8 bases from V and 9 bases from J; bases unmatched to any gene: 10. Per germline, CDR1 KGHSH and CDR2 LQKENI. CDR3 length: 12 amino acids.

This clonotype was recorded once. The chain recombines TRBV7-8 with TRBJ2-3; the match to TRBD1 covers 7 bases. V was clipped by 5 bases and J by 10 bases; unmatched bases: 12. Germline-derived CDR1 and CDR2 are SGHVS and FQNEAQ. The CDR3 is 14 residues long. CDR3 bases: TGTGCCAGCAGCGCTCAAGGAACAGGGGAATCGCAGTATTTT. Translated: CASSAQGTGESQYF.

The V call is TRBV4-1, the J call TRBJ2-5, with D maybe TRBD2 (6 bases). Germline V gene lookup returns CDR1 MGHRA and CDR2 YSYEKL. Trimming removed 6 bases from V and 5 bases from J, with 19 bases in between. CDR3 length: 15 residues. The CDR3 sequence is CASRPWTTEAETQYF. The CDR3 bases are TGCGCCAGCAGACCCTGGACTACGGAGGCTGAGACCCAGTACTTC.

The genes are TRBV20-1 and TRBJ1-2; TRBD1 is a possible D gene (5 bases). V lost 1 base, J lost 8 bases, and 8 bases lay in between. The CDR3 runs 11 residues. Germline CDR1 reads DFQATT; CDR2 reads SNEGSKA (reference sequence). The CDR3 coding sequence is TGCAGTGCTAGAGGTGGGGGAGGCTACACCTTC. It translates to CSARGGGGYTF.

The chain recombines TRBV4-3 with TRBJ2-2; TRBD2 is a possible D gene (6 bases). Germline V lookup: CDR1 LGHNA, CDR2 YSLEER. CDR3 length equals 13 residues. The V and J ends lost 5 bases and 6 bases respectively, with 10 bases between them. CDR3 amino acids: CASSIWGAGELFF. The CDR3 nucleotides read TGCGCCAGCAGCATTTGGGGGGCCGGGGAGCTGTTTTTT.

This clonotype was seen just once. The chain uses TRBV29-1 and TRBJ2-7; D is possibly TRBD1 (6 bases). Germline V gives CDR1 SQVTM, CDR2 ANQGSEA. The CDR3 extends over 15 amino acids. V was shortened by 3 bases and J by 7 bases, with 22 bases between the two germline ends. DNA of the CDR3: TGCAGCGTTGAGGGGGCTTCTTCCCGGCCTAAGGAGCAGTACTTC. Its protein is CSVEGASSRPKEQYF.

This rearrangement joins TRBV2 to TRBJ2-7, with a tentative D call TRBD1 (5 bases). Trimming pared 7 bases from V and 4 bases from J, leaving 38 bases between. The CDR3 contains 21 residues. The germline CDR1 and CDR2 sequences are SNHLY and FYNNEI. CDR3 protein: CASIPSGGPGRPTHPAYEQYF. CDR3 coding DNA: TGTGCCAGCATCCCCTCCGGTGGCCCAGGGCGCCCAACCCACCCCGCTTACGAGCAGTACTTC.

The chain couples TRBV6-2 or TRBV6-3 to TRBJ2-1, with D perhaps matching TRBD2 (6 bases). The CDR3 contains 15 residues. The germline gives CDR1 MNHEY, CDR2 SVGEGT. V dropped 0 bases and J dropped 5 bases, with 11 bases sitting between them. As DNA, the CDR3 is TGTGCCAGCAGTTACTCGAACGGGAGCGACAATGAGCAGTTCTTC. Amino acid sequence: CASSYSNGSDNEQFF.

The V call is TRBV7-9, the J call TRBJ1-5, with TRBD1 as a possible D gene (5 bases). This CDR3 comprises 15 residues. CDR1 and CDR2 from the germline V gene are SEHNR and FQNEAQ (reference sequence). Trimming took off 5 bases at V and 0 bases at J, with 11 bases between the two ends. For the CDR3, the DNA is TGTGCCAGCAGCCAGACAGAGAATAGCAATCAGCCCCAGCATTTT. It specifies CASSQTENSNQPQHF.

This chain connects TRBV6-5 to TRBJ2-1; 7 bases fit TRBD2. The CDR3 contains 15 residues. J gave up 7 bases and V 0 bases, and 6 bases lay outside the gene matches. CDR1 and CDR2 from the germline V gene are MNHEY and SVGAGI. The CDR3 nucleotides read TGTGCCAGCAGTTACTCGTTTCAAGCGGGGAATGAGCAGTTCTTC. Translated: CASSYSFQAGNEQFF.

This rearrangement joins TRBV24-1 to TRBJ2-5; D is possibly TRBD1 (5 bases). CDR1 and CDR2 (germline): KGHDR, SFDVKD. The CDR3 runs to 16 residues. Deletions cut 1 base from V and 3 bases from J, with 14 bases between. DNA for the CDR3: TGTGCCACCAGTGATTTAAGGGATCCCAGGGAAGAGACCCAGTACTTC. This codes for CATSDLRDPREETQYF.

The V and J genes are TRBV4-1 and TRBJ2-7, with TRBD2 matching 13 bases. V lost 4 bases and J lost 5; bases outside the gene matches: 5. Per the germline V gene, CDR1 is MGHRA and CDR2 is YSYEKL. The CDR3 spans 15 residues. The chain's CDR3 is CASSPGLAGADEQYF. The CDR3 bases are TGCGCCAGCAGCCCTGGACTAGCGGGAGCTGACGAGCAGTACTTC.

The chain uses TRBV6-5 and TRBJ2-2; 7 bases match TRBD2. Per germline, CDR1 MNHEY and CDR2 SVGAGI. This CDR3 has 15 residues. J was trimmed by 5 bases and V by 2 bases; bases with no gene match: 5. The CDR3 sequence is CASSYLGRSTGELFF. CDR3 in DNA: TGTGCCAGCAGTTACCTCGGGAGGTCTACCGGGGAGCTGTTTTTT.

This chain's CDR3 is CASSLSTGVVGYTF. Here the CDR3 DNA reads TGTGCCAGCAGCTTAAGTACAGGGGTTGTGGGCTACACCTTC. This sequence joins TRBV7-2 and TRBJ1-2, with 7 bases identical to TRBD1. The V gene end was trimmed by 2 bases and the J gene end by 8 bases; junction bases not matched to a gene: 8. The CDR3 loop spans 14 amino acids. Germline V CDR1 and CDR2: SGHTA, FQGNSA.

The gene calls are TRBV4-1 and TRBJ2-7, with D hard to call. The CDR3 is 11 amino acids. Germline loops: CDR1 MGHRA, CDR2 YSYEKL. With 1 base removed from V and 8 bases from J, the gap between germline ends came to 6 bases. CDR3 sequence: CASSQGNKQYF. The CDR3 DNA follows: TGCGCCAGCAGCCAAGGTAATAAGCAGTACTTC.

J is TRBJ1-1 and V is TRBV10-2; a possible D gene is TRBD1 (5 bases). CDR3 size: 12 residues. The V end was cut by 6 bases, the J end by 4 bases, with 9 bases between. Per germline, CDR1 WSHSY and CDR2 SAAADI. CDR3 amino acids: CASRDGGTEAFF. The CDR3 nucleotides read TGCGCCAGCAGGGACGGGGGCACTGAAGCTTTCTTT.

The rearrangement links TRBV5-1 to TRBJ2-3, with D unresolved. Per germline, CDR1 SGHRS and CDR2 YFSETQ. This CDR3 has 12 amino acids. The V end was cut by 5 bases, the J end by 0 bases, with 4 bases between. CDR3 in amino acids: CASRGSTDTQYF. The CDR3 bases are TGCGCCAGCAGGGGCAGCACAGATACGCAGTATTTT.

This clonotype appeared a single time. The chain joins TRBV30 to TRBJ1-6; D unresolved. V was trimmed by 4 bases and J by 14 bases, leaving 21 bases between them. The CDR3 covers 14 residues. Germline V lookup: CDR1 GTSNPN, CDR2 SVGIG (reference sequence). The CDR3 loop reads CAWMSGPQRITLHF. In nucleotides, the CDR3 is TGTGCCTGGATGTCCGGGCCCCAGCGCATAACCCTCCACTTT.

The chain uses TRBV30 and TRBJ2-1; D is unresolved. There are 12 residues in the CDR3. The germline V and J ends were trimmed by 5 bases and 8 bases, with 13 bases remaining between them. The germline CDR1 and CDR2 sequences are GTSNPN and SVGIG (reference sequence). CDR3 protein: CAWGRSSYEQFF. CDR3 coding DNA: TGTGCCTGGGGCCGTTCGTCATATGAGCAGTTCTTC. The whole variable domain, filled in from reference TRBV30 and TRBJ2-1, reads SQTIHQWPATLVQPVGSPLSLECTVEGTSNPNLYWYRQAAGRGLQLLFYSVGIGQISSEVPQNLSASRPQDRQFILSSKKLLLSDSGFYLCAWGRSSYEQFFGPGTRLTVL.

This chain joins TRBV10-3 and TRBJ2-1; 7 positions agree with TRBD1. Germline-derived CDR1 and CDR2 are ENHRY and SYGVKD. The CDR3 is 14 amino acids. The ends lost 4 bases at V and 5 bases at J; junction bases unmatched: 5. CDR3 in DNA: TGTGCCATCAGTGCGGTGGGACAGAACAATGAGCAGTTCTTC. Its protein product is CAISAVGQNNEQFF.

In this sample, this clonotype turned up once. This chain links TRBV29-1 with TRBJ2-2, with TRBD1 identical over 7 bases. Germline CDR1 is SQVTM and CDR2 is ANQGSEA. J lost 8 bases, V lost 7 bases, and 4 bases had no gene match. CDR3 length: 11 residues. CDR3 nucleotides: TGCAGCGGCCACAGGGGTGGGGAGCTGTTTTTT. This gives the protein CSGHRGGELFF.

V is TRBV5-4 and J is TRBJ2-4; D might be TRBD1 (6 bases). The CDR3 spans 14 residues. The germline V gene encodes CDR1 SGHNT and CDR2 YYREEE (reference sequence). V was cut by 4 bases and J by 1 base, with 9 bases left in between. CDR3 loop: CASSQQGAKNIQYF. Written as DNA, the CDR3 is TGTGCCAGCAGCCAACAGGGTGCCAAAAACATTCAGTACTTC.

The chain is built from TRBV20-1 and TRBJ1-3; D perhaps matches TRBD1 (5 bases). V dropped 3 bases and J dropped 5 bases, with 11 bases sitting between them. The CDR3 consists of 13 residues. Germline-derived CDR1 and CDR2 are DFQATT and SNEGSKA (reference sequence). The CDR3, as DNA: TGCAGTGCTAGTAGAGGGGATAGAAACACCATATATTTT. This sequence encodes CSASRGDRNTIYF.

The CDR3 sequence: CSAREFHPYNEQFF. CDR3 DNA sequence: TGCAGTGCTAGAGAATTCCACCCCTACAATGAGCAGTTCTTC. The chain employs TRBV20-1 and TRBJ2-1; D uncertain. The CDR3 consists of 14 residues. Trimming removed 0 bases at V and 2 bases at J, with 8 bases between. Germline V gives CDR1 DFQATT, CDR2 SNEGSKA (reference sequence).